The rows below give T cell receptor beta chains drawn from one sample of a study. TCRdb processed the 5' RACE reads anew with MiXCR; each CDR3 protein has one entry. The sample lists about 42,000 distinct CDR3 sequences, 30% occurring once. Input material: tumor-infiltrating memory CD4+ T cells sorted from the breast tumor. The source of these receptors is a female donor with breast cancer. Each CDR3 is given with its conserved first and last residue. D genes are given only for firm matches. A clone size is listed for some rows: how often the clone was seen (once, few, many), or a class if it is expanded.

>TRBJ2-1|TRBD1|TRBV7-3|NA
TGTGCCAGCAGCGCCACTACAGGGGACACGGAGCAATTCTTC
CASSATTGDTEQFF
>TRBJ2-1|NA|TRBV12-5|few
TGTGCTAGTGGTTTGGTACCATCCACCTACAATGAGCAGTTCTTC
CASGLVPSTYNEQFF
>TRBJ2-3|NA|TRBV7-9|NA
TGTGCCGGCAGCCGATCTAAGGGGGGAGATACGCAGTATTTT
CAGSRSKGGDTQYF
>TRBJ2-5|TRBD2|TRBV12-3/TRBV12-4|many
TGTGCCAGCAGTTTGGGAAGCGGGAGCCAAGAGACCCAGTACTTC
CASSLGSGSQETQYF
>TRBJ2-7|NA|TRBV27|NA
TGTGCCAGCAGTACCGGGACATCAGCCTACGAGCAGTACTTC
CASSTGTSAYEQYF
>TRBJ2-5|TRBD2|TRBV5-1|NA
TGCGCCAGCAGCTTCCAGCGGGGGGAAGAGACCCAGTACTTC
CASSFQRGEETQYF
>TRBJ1-2|TRBD1|TRBV28|many
TGTGCCAGCAGTTTCCGAGGGACAGCGAATGGCTACACCTTC
CASSFRGTANGYTF
>TRBJ1-6|NA|TRBV12-3/TRBV12-4|NA
TGTGCCAGCAGTTTTCGGGGAATTTCACCCCTCCACTTT
CASSFRGISPLHF
>TRBJ2-2|TRBD1|TRBV3-1|NA
TGTGCCAGCACTCGGACAGGGGACACCGGGGAGCTGTTTTTT
CASTRTGDTGELFF
>TRBJ2-3|NA|TRBV6-1|few
TGTGCCAGCAGTGAAATTACGGATCTCATTGGGGATACGCAGTATTTT
CASSEITDLIGDTQYF
>TRBJ2-1|TRBD1|TRBV28|NA
TGTGCCAGCAGTTTTTATGAGGGGGCAGGGAATGAGCAGTTCTTC
CASSFYEGAGNEQFF
>TRBJ2-1|TRBD2|TRBV2|few
TGTGCCAGCAGTCAGGGCGGGAGGGTCTACAATGAGCAGTTCTTC
CASSQGGRVYNEQFF
>TRBJ2-1|NA|TRBV27|few
TGTGCCAGCAGTTTACGGGGGAGCTCCTACAATGAGCAGTTCTTC
CASSLRGSSYNEQFF
>TRBJ2-3|NA|TRBV6-1|NA
TGTGCCAGCAGTGGCCGCCAAAACGGTCTCGGCACAGATACGCAGTATTTT
CASSGRQNGLGTDTQYF
>TRBJ2-7|NA|TRBV5-6|many
TGTGCCAGCAGCTCTGACCTCTACGAGCAGTACTTC
CASSSDLYEQYF
>TRBJ2-3|TRBD1|TRBV10-3|medium-sized
TGTGCCAGCTGGACAGGGGATACGCAGTATTTT
CASWTGDTQYF
>TRBJ2-1|NA|TRBV12-3/TRBV12-4|few
TGTGCCAGCAGTTTATCCCAAGGGCACGAGCAGTTCTTC
CASSLSQGHEQFF
>TRBJ2-4|NA|TRBV6-5|few
TGTGCCAGCAGGGGGGTTGGAACGGGGACCAAAAACATTCAGTACTTC
CASRGVGTGTKNIQYF
>TRBJ2-1|TRBD2|TRBV12-3/TRBV12-4|many
TGTGCCAGCAGTTCACAGACTAGCGGAACCTACAATGAGCAGTTCTTC
CASSSQTSGTYNEQFF
>TRBJ2-7|TRBD1|TRBV6-4|few
TGTGCCAGCAGTGCGGGACAGAGCACCGAGCAGTACTTC
CASSAGQSTEQYF
>TRBJ1-1|NA|TRBV29-1|many
TGCAGCGTGGGGGACACCGTGAACACTGAAGCTTTCTTT
CSVGDTVNTEAFF
>TRBJ2-7|TRBD1|TRBV5-1|medium-sized
TGCGCCAGCAGCTTTGAGGACAGGTTCTACGAGCAGTACTTC
CASSFEDRFYEQYF
>TRBJ2-7|NA|TRBV11-3|NA
TGTGCCAGCAGCTTATGGACAGACGACGAGCAGTACTTC
CASSLWTDDEQYF
>TRBJ2-5|NA|TRBV5-4|NA
TGTGCCAGCAGCTTGGGTTTTCGACGGGAGGAGACCCAGTACTTC
CASSLGFRREETQYF
>TRBJ2-1|TRBD1|TRBV7-2|many
TGTGCCAGCAGCTTATCAGGACAGGGATACAATGAGCAGTTCTTC
CASSLSGQGYNEQFF
>TRBJ2-1|NA|TRBV12-3/TRBV12-4|NA
TGTGCCAGCAGTTTAGGCGGTTCCTACAATGAGCAGTTCTTC
CASSLGGSYNEQFF
>TRBJ2-3|NA|TRBV9|many
TGTGCCAGCAGCGCGACTATCCATGGCACAGATACGCAGTATTTT
CASSATIHGTDTQYF
>TRBJ2-1|TRBD2|TRBV7-9|NA
TGTGCCAGCAGCCCAGGGGTGACGGGGGGGTATGAGCAGTTCTTC
CASSPGVTGGYEQFF
>TRBJ1-4|NA|TRBV20-1|NA
TGCAGTGCTAGAGGGGGGGGAACTAATGAAAAACTGTTTTTT
CSARGGGTNEKLFF
>TRBJ2-5|NA|TRBV7-9|NA
TGTGCCAGCAGCGGATCAACTCGGGGGGAGACCCAGTACTTC
CASSGSTRGETQYF
>TRBJ1-1|NA|TRBV5-1|NA
TGCGCCAGCAGCTTGGAGGGTGGATTTGAAGCTTTCTTT
CASSLEGGFEAFF
>TRBJ1-1|NA|TRBV29-1|many
TGCAGCGTTGAAGAGGCGAGGGAGACTGAAGCTTTCTTT
CSVEEARETEAFF
>TRBJ2-6|NA|TRBV5-1|NA
TGCGCCAGCAGCCCGAGCTCTGGGGCCAACGTCCTGACTTTC
CASSPSSGANVLTF
>TRBJ1-1|NA|TRBV20-1|NA
TGCAGTGCTAGAGATGGGGGGTTAAACACTGAAGCTTTCTTT
CSARDGGLNTEAFF
>TRBJ2-5|TRBD1|TRBV9|few
TGTGCCAGCAGCAGGCGGACAGGACAAGAGACCCAGTACTTC
CASSRRTGQETQYF
>TRBJ2-2|NA|TRBV5-1|NA
TGCGCCAGCAGAGGTCTGAGACAGCGAGCTGGGGAGCTGTTTTTT
CASRGLRQRAGELFF
>TRBJ2-2|NA|TRBV27|few
TGTGCCAGCAGTTCGGGACACCCGAACACCGGGGAGCTGTTTTTT
CASSSGHPNTGELFF
>TRBJ2-7|TRBD2|TRBV9|NA
TGTGCCAGCAGCACCGGGACTAGCGGGCCTTCCTACGAGCAGTACTTC
CASSTGTSGPSYEQYF
>TRBJ1-6|NA|TRBV7-2|once
TGTGCCAGCAGTTATCCTAGGGGGAAAAGCTCCTATAATTCACCCCTCCACTTT
CASSYPRGKSSYNSPLHF
>TRBJ2-1|TRBD2|TRBV6-5|many
TGTGCCAGCAGTACATTTAGCGGGAGCCACGGCAATGAGCAGTTCTTC
CASSTFSGSHGNEQFF
>TRBJ1-5|NA|TRBV12-3/TRBV12-4|few
TGTGCCAGCAGTTGGCAGGGTAGGGAACAGCCCCAGCATTTT
CASSWQGREQPQHF
>TRBJ2-7|NA|TRBV10-3|NA
TGTGCCATCAGTGGCCGGGACACATCCTACGAGCAGTACTTC
CAISGRDTSYEQYF
>TRBJ1-2|NA|TRBV4-1|NA
TGCGCCAGCAGCCAGGAGTCGGCAGCCTATGGCTACACCTTC
CASSQESAAYGYTF
>TRBJ2-2|NA|TRBV5-6|NA
TGTGCCAGCAGCGGGGATGGGATGGGGAACACGGCCGGGGAGCTGTTTTTT
CASSGDGMGNTAGELFF
>TRBJ1-1|NA|TRBV12-3/TRBV12-4|many
TGTGGCACAAAGAAGTCAGCTTACACTGAAGCTTTCTTT
CGTKKSAYTEAFF
>TRBJ2-5|NA|TRBV10-3|few
TGTGCCATCAGTGATCCGGCAGGGATTAGGGAGACCCAGTACTTC
CAISDPAGIRETQYF
>TRBJ1-1|TRBD1|TRBV18|once
TGTGCCAGCTCACCCAGTGGGACAGGGGGCAGAGCTTTCTTT
CASSPSGTGGRAFF
>TRBJ1-3|NA|TRBV3-1|once
TGTGCCAGCAGCTTAGGAAGCGCCATATATTTT
CASSLGSAIYF
>TRBJ1-5|NA|TRBV2|NA
TGTGCCAGCAGTGTTTGGGTCCAGCCCCAGCATTTT
CASSVWVQPQHF
>TRBJ1-1|NA|TRBV27|NA
TGTGCCAGCAGTTTTGGGCTTTCGGACACTGAAGCTTTCTTT
CASSFGLSDTEAFF
>TRBJ1-2|NA|TRBV7-9|NA
TGTGCCAGCAGACATAATGACAGAAACTATGGCTACACCTTC
CASRHNDRNYGYTF